The 7 T cell receptor beta chains given below trace back to one sample, sequenced in a study of post-analysis software for immune sequencing data. General study points: Five TRBV segments, TRBV5-6, TRBV5-1 and TRBV20-1 among them, were found more frequent in patients than controls.

cDNA libraries of TCR beta carried unique molecular identifiers. TCRdb re-called the PCR reads through MiXCR, storing one row per CDR3 protein. The sample holds hundreds of thousands of distinct CDR3 sequences, just under 30% seen once. These TCRs are of unknown antigen specificity. Material: blood. The receptors shown here come from a girl aged 5-17 years with multiple sclerosis.

This sequence joins TRBV7-9 and TRBJ1-5; D not resolved. Between the trimmed V and J ends, which lost 0 bases and 2 bases, there was a span of 8 bases. CDR1 and CDR2 (germline): SEHNR, FQNEAQ (reference sequence). The CDR3 has 15 amino acids. The CDR3 spells CASSLAEKGNQPQHF. CDR3 DNA sequence: TGTGCCAGCAGCTTAGCGGAAAAGGGCAATCAGCCCCAGCATTTT.

This clonotype was seen only a few times. The V call is TRBV3-1, the J call TRBJ2-5, with TRBD2 matching 11 bases. With 6 bases clipped from V and 0 bases from J, the junction kept 3 bases outside the gene matches. The germline gives CDR1 LGHDT, CDR2 YNNKEL (reference sequence). The CDR3 runs to 15 residues. The CDR3 spells CASRATSGNQETQYF. The CDR3 DNA follows: TGTGCCAGCAGGGCGACTAGCGGGAACCAAGAGACCCAGTACTTC.

V usage is TRBV6-2 or TRBV6-3 and J usage is TRBJ2-7; D is perhaps TRBD1 (6 bases). With 2 bases removed from V and 3 bases from J, the gap between germline ends came to 14 bases. The germline V gene has CDR1 MNHEY and CDR2 SVGEGT. The CDR3 runs 15 residues. The CDR3 bases are TGTGCCAGCAGTTACGGGGGCAGGGAGTTCTACGAGCAGTACTTC. Protein sequence: CASSYGGREFYEQYF.

The chain links TRBV4-1 to TRBJ1-1, with D unclear. V was pared by 1 base and J by 6 bases, with 15 bases between. The CDR3 sequence is 15 residues long. The germline V gene has CDR1 MGHRA and CDR2 YSYEKL. The CDR3 nucleotides read TGCGCCAGCAGCCAAGTGGGTCCGGGGATGGCTGAAGCTTTCTTT. Translated: CASSQVGPGMAEAFF.

The table lists this clonotype with a few counts. V and J are TRBV5-1 and TRBJ2-1; 15 positions agree with TRBD2. There are 18 residues in the CDR3. Germline V gene lookup returns CDR1 SGHRS and CDR2 YFSETQ. Unmatched junction bases numbered 11, after V lost 4 bases and J lost 6 bases. The CDR3 protein is CASSGWTSGGAGGNEQFF. The CDR3 DNA sequence: TGCGCCAGCAGCGGCTGGACTAGCGGGGGGGCCGGCGGCAATGAGCAGTTCTTC.

This clonotype showed up just once. The CDR3 DNA sequence: TGCAGTGCAAGTGGTGGCTACACCTTC. Its translation: CSASGGYTF. V and J are TRBV20-1 and TRBJ1-2; D ambiguous. V lost 6 bases, J lost 7 bases, and 6 bases lay in between. The CDR3 contains 9 residues. In germline, CDR1 is DFQATT, CDR2 SNEGSKA (reference sequence).

The chain links TRBV5-8 to TRBJ1-4; no clear D. Germline V gives CDR1 SGHTS, CDR2 YDEGEE. V was trimmed by 5 bases and J by 8 bases, leaving 10 bases between them. The CDR3 length is 12 residues. CDR3 nucleotides: TGTGCCAGCAGGTCCTTTGGGGAAAAACTGTTTTTT. Its protein product is CASRSFGEKLFF.